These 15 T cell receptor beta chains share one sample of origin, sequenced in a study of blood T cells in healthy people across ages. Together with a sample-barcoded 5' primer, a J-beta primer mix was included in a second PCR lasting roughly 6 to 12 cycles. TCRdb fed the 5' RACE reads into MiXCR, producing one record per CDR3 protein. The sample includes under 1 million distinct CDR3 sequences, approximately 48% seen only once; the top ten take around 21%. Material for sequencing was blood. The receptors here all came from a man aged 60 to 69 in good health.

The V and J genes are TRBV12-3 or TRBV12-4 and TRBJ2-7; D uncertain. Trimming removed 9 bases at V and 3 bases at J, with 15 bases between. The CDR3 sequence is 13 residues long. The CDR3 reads CASRGPVGYEQYF. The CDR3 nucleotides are TGTGCCAGTCGAGGCCCAGTGGGCTACGAGCAGTACTTC.

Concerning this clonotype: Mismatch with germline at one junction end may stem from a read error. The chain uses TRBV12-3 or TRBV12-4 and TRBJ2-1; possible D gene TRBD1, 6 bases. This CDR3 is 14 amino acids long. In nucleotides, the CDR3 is TGTGCCAGCAGCCCTATTCCAGGGGATAATGAGCCGTTCTTC. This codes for CASSPIPGDNEPFF.

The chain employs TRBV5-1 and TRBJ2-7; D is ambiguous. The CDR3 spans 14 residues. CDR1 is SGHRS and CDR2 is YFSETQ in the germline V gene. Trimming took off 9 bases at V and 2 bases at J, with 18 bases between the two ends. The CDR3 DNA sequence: TGCGCCAACACCGCGGCGCACCCAGCCTACGAGCAGTACTTC. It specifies CANTAAHPAYEQYF.

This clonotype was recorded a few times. The CDR3 DNA reads TGTGCCAGCAGCCCCCGGGACAGTCGTCTAGCCAAAAACATTCAGTACTTC. The encoded protein is CASSPRDSRLAKNIQYF. V usage is TRBV7-2 and J usage is TRBJ2-4; 7 nucleotides align to TRBD1. The germline V gene encodes CDR1 SGHTA and CDR2 FQGNSA. This CDR3 contains 17 residues. The junction had 10 bases not matched to a gene; V was cut back by 5 bases and J by 0 bases.

CDR3 protein: CASTLAGGSYNEQFF. As DNA, the CDR3 is TGTGCCAGCACCTTAGCGGGGGGCAGCTACAATGAGCAGTTCTTC. The chain recombines TRBV6-6 with TRBJ2-1, with TRBD2 matching over 10 bases. The CDR3 is made up of 15 amino acids. V shed 7 bases, J shed 3 bases, and the junction held 6 bases outside the gene matches. CDR1 is MNHNY and CDR2 is SVGAGI in the germline V gene (reference sequence).

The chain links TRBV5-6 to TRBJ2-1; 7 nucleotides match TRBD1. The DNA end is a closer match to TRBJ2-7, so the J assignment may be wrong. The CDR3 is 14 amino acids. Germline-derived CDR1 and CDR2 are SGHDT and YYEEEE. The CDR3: CASSLRDSYNEQYF. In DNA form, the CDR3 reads TGTGCCAGCAGCTTAAGGGACAGTTACAATGAGCAGTACTTC.

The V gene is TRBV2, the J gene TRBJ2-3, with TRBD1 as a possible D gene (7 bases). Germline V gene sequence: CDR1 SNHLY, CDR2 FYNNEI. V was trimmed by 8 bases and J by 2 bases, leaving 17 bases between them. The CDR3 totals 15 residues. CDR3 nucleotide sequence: TGTGCCAGCGCCTTCAGGGGGGCCGACACAGATACGCAGTATTTT. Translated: CASAFRGADTDTQYF.

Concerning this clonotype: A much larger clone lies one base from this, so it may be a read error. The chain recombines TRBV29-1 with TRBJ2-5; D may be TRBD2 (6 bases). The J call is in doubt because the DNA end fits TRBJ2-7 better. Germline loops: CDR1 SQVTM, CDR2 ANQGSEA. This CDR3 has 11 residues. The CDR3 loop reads CSAVGGYEQYF. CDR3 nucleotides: TGCAGCGCTGTCGGGGGTTACGAGCAGTACTTC.

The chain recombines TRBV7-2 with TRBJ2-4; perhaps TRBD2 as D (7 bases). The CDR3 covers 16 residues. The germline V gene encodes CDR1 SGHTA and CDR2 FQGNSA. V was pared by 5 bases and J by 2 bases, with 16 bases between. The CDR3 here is CASSLGGGSTKNIQYF. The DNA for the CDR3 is TGTGCCAGCAGCCTGGGGGGGGGCTCAACCAAAAACATTCAGTACTTC.

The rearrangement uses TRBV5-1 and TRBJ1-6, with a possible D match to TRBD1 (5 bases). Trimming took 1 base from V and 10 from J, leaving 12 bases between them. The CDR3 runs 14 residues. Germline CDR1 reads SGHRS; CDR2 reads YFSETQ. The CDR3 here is CASSLSDKESPLHF. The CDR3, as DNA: TGCGCCAGCAGCTTGTCGGACAAAGAATCACCCCTCCACTTT.

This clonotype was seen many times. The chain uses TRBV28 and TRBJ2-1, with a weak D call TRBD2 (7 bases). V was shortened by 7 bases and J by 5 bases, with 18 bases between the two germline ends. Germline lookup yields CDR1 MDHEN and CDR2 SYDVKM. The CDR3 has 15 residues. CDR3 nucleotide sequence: TGTGCCAGCAACAAGGGGGGGACGAATAACAATGAGCAGTTCTTC. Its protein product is CASNKGGTNNNEQFF.

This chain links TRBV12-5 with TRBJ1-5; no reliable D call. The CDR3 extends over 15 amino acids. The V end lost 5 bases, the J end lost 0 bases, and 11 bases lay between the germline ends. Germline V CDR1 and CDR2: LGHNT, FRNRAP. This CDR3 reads CASGASGVSNQPQHF. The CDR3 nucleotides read TGTGCTAGTGGTGCTTCAGGCGTTAGCAATCAGCCCCAGCATTTT.

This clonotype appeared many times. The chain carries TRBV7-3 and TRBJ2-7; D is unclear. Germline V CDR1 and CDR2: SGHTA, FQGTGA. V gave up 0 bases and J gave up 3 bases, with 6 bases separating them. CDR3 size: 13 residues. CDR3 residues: CASSLTMGYEQYF. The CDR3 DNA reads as TGTGCCAGCAGCTTAACGATGGGCTACGAGCAGTACTTC.

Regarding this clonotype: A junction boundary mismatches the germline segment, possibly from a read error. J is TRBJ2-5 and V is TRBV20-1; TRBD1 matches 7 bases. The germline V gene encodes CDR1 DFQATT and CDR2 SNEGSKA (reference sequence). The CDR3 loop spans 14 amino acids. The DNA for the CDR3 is TGCGGTGCTAGTCGACAGGGTGGACAAGAGACCCAGTACTTC. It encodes CGASRQGGQETQYF.

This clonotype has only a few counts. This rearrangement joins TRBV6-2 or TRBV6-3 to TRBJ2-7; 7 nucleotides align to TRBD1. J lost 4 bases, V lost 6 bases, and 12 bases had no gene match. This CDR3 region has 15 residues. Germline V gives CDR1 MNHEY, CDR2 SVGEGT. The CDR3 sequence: CASSAAGTAWYEQYF. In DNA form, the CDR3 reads TGTGCCAGCAGCGCTGCCGGGACAGCGTGGTACGAGCAGTACTTC.